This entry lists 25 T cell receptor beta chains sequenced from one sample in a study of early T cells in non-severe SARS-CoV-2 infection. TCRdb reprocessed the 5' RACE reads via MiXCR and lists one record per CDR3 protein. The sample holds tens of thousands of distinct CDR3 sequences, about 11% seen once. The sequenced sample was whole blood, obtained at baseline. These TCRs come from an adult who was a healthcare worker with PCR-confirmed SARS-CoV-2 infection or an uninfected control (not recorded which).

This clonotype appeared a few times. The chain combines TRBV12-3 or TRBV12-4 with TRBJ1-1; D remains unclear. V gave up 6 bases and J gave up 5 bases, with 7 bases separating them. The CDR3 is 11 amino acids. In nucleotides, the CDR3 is TGTGCCAGCAGCGAACTAACTGAAGCTTTCTTT. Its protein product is CASSELTEAFF.

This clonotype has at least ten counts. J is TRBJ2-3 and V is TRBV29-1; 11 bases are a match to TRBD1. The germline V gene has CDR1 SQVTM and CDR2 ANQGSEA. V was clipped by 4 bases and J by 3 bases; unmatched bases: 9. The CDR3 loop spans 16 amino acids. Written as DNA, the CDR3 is TGCAGCGTTGTGGCGGGCCGGGACAGGGGGACAGATACGCAGTATTTT. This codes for CSVVAGRDRGTDTQYF.

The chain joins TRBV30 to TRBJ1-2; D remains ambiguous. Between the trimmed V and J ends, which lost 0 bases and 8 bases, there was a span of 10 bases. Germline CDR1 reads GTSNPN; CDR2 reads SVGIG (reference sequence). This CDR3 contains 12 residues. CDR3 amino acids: CAWSVRRPGYTF. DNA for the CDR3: TGTGCCTGGAGTGTACGACGGCCGGGCTACACCTTC. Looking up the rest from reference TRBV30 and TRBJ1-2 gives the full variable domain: SQTIHQWPATLVQPVGSPLSLECTVEGTSNPNLYWYRQAAGRGLQLLFYSVGIGQISSEVPQNLSASRPQDRQFILSSKKLLLSDSGFYLCAWSVRRPGYTFGSGTRLTVV.

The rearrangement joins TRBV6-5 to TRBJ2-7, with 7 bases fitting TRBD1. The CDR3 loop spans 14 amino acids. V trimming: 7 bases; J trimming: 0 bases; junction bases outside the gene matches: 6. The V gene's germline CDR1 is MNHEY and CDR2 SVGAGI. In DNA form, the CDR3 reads TGTGCCAGCAACCAGGGGGACCTCTCCTACGAGCAGTACTTC. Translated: CASNQGDLSYEQYF.

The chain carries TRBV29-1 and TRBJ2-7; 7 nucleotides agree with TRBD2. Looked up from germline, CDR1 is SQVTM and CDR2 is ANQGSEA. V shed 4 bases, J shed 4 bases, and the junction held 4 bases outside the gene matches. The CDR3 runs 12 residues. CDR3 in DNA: TGCAGCGTTGGGGAGGGTCCGTACGAGCAGTACTTC. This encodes CSVGEGPYEQYF.

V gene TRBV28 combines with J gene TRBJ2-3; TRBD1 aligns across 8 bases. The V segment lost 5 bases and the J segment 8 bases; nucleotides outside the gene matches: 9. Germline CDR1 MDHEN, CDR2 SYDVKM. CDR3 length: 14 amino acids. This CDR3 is CASSPEGTGRTQYF. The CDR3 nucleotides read TGTGCCAGCAGTCCCGAAGGGACAGGCCGTACGCAGTATTTT.

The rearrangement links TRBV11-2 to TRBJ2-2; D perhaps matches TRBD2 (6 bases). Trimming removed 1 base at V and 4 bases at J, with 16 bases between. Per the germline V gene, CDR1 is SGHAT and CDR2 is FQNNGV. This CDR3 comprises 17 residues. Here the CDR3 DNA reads TGTGCCAGCAGCTTAGGGCCCCCGCGGGGTTCCACCGGGGAGCTGTTTTTT. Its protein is CASSLGPPRGSTGELFF.

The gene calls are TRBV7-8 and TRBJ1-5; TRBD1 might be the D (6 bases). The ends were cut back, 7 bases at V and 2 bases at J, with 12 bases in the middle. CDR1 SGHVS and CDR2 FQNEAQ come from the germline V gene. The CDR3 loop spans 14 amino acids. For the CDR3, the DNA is TGTGCCAGCACCCCAGGGGCAGGCAATCAGCCCCAGCATTTT. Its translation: CASTPGAGNQPQHF.

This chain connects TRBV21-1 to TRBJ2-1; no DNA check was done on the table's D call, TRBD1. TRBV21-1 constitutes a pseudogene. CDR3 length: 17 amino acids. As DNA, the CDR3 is TGTGCCAGCAGCAACCAGGGACAGGCGAGCTCCTACAATGAGCAGTTCTTC. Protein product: CASSNQGQASSYNEQFF.

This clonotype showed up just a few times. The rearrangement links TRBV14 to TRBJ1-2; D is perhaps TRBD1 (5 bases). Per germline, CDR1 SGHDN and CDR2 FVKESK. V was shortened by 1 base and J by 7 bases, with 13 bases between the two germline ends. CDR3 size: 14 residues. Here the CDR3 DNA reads TGTGCCAGCAGCCAAGTTGCAGGGCCTGGTGGCTACACCTTC. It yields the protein CASSQVAGPGGYTF.

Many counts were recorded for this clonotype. In DNA form, the CDR3 reads TGTGCCAGCAGCTTAGGTCTCGCGGGGGGTCAAGAGACCCAGTACTTC. Protein product: CASSLGLAGGQETQYF. V is TRBV7-3 and J is TRBJ2-5; 8 bases match TRBD2. Unmatched junction bases numbered 7, after V lost 2 bases and J lost 2 bases. CDR3 length: 16 residues. The germline gives CDR1 SGHTA, CDR2 FQGTGA.

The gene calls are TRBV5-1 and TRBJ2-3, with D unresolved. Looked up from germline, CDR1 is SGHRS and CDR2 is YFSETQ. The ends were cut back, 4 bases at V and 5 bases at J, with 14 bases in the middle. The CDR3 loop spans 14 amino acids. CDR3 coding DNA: TGCGCCAGCAGCCTAACCCCAGTACGAGATACGCAGTATTTT. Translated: CASSLTPVRDTQYF.

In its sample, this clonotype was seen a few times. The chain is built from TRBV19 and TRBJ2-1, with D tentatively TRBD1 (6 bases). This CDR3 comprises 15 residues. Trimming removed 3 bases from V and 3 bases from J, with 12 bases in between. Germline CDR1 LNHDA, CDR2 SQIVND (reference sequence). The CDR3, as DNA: TGTGCCAGTAGTATCTGGGGGCAAATCTACAATGAGCAGTTCTTC. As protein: CASSIWGQIYNEQFF. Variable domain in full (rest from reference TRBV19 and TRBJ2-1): DGGITQSPKYLFRKEGQNVTLSCEQNLNHDAMYWYRQDPGQGLRLIYYSQIVNDFQKGDIAEGYSVSREKKESFPLTVTSAQKNPTAFYLCASSIWGQIYNEQFFGPGTRLTVL.

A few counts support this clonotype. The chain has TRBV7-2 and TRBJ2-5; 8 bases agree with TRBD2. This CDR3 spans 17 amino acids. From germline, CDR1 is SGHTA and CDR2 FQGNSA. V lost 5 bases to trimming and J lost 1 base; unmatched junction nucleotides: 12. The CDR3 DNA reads TGTGCCAGCAGCCTCGGACTAGCAGGTCTATTCCAAGAGACCCAGTACTTC. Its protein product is CASSLGLAGLFQETQYF.

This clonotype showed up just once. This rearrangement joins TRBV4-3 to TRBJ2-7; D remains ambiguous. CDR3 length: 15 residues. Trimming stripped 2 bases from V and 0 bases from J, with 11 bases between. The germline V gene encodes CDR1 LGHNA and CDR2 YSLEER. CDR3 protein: CASSQWLSSSYEQYF. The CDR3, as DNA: TGCGCCAGCAGCCAATGGCTTTCCAGCTCCTACGAGCAGTACTTC.

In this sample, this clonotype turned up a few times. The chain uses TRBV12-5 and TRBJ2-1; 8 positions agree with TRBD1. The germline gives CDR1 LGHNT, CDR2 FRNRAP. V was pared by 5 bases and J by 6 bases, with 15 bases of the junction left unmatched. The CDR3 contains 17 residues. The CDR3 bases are TGTGCTAGTGGTGGCCCCTTTGGGACAGGCGGAATCAATGAGCAGTTCTTC. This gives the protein CASGGPFGTGGINEQFF.

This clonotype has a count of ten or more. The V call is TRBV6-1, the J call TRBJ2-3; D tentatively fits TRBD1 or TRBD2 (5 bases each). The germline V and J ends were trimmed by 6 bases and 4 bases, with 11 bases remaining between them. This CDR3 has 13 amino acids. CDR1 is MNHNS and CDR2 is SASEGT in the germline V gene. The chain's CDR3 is CASSRGAPDTQYF. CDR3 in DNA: TGTGCCAGCAGCCGAGGGGCCCCAGATACGCAGTATTTT.

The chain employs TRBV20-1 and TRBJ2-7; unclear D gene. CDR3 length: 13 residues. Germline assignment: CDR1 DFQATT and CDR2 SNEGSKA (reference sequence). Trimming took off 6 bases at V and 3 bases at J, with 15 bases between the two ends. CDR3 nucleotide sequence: TGCAGTGCCCACCAGAAGAAGGGCTACGAGCAGTACTTC. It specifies CSAHQKKGYEQYF.

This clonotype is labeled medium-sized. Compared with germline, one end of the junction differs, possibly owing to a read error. The CDR3 sequence: CATSLFKVTDTQYF. The CDR3 DNA reads as TGTGCCACCAGCTTATTTAAAGTTACAGATACGCAGTATTTT. The chain links TRBV7-9 to TRBJ2-3, with unresolved D. CDR3 size: 14 residues. Germline CDR1 SEHNR, CDR2 FQNEAQ (reference sequence).

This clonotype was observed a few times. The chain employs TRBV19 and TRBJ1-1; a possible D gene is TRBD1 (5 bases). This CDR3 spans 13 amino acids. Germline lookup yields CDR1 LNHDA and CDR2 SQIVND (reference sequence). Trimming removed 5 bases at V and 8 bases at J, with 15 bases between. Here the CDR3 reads CASSHPGRTEAFF. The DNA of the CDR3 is TGTGCCAGTAGTCATCCGGGACGGACCGAAGCTTTCTTT. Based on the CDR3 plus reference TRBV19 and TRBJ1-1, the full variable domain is DGGITQSPKYLFRKEGQNVTLSCEQNLNHDAMYWYRQDPGQGLRLIYYSQIVNDFQKGDIAEGYSVSREKKESFPLTVTSAQKNPTAFYLCASSHPGRTEAFFGQGTRLTVV.

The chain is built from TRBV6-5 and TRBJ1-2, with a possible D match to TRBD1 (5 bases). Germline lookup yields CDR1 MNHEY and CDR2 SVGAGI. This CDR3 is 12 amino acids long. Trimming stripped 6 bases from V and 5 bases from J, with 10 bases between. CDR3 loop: CASRGGNYGYTF. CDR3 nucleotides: TGTGCCAGCAGGGGGGGAAATTATGGCTACACCTTC.

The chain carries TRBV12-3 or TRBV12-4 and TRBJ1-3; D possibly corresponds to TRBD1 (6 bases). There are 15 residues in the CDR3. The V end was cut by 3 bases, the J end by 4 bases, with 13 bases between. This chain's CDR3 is CASSFWGPSGNTIYF. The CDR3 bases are TGTGCCAGCAGTTTCTGGGGGCCGTCCGGAAACACCATATATTTT.

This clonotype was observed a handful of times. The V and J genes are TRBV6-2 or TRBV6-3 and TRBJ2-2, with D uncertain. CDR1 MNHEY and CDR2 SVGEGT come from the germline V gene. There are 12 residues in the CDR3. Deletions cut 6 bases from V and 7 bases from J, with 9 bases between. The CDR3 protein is CASSRGVGELFF. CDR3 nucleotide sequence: TGTGCCAGCAGCCGAGGAGTCGGGGAGCTGTTTTTT.

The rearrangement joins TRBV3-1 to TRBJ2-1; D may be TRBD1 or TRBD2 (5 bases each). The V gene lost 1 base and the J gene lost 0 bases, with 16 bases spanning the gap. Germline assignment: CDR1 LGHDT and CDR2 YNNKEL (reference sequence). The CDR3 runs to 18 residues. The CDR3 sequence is CASSQAGTEYYSYNEQFF. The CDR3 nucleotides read TGTGCCAGCAGCCAAGCGGGGACGGAATATTACTCCTACAATGAGCAGTTCTTC.

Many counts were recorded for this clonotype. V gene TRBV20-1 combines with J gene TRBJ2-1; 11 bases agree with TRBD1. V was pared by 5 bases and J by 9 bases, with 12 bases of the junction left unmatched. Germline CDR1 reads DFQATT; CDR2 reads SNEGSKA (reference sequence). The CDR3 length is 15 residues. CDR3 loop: CSAQKGTGGRGEQFF. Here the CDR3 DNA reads TGCAGTGCTCAGAAGGGGACAGGGGGAAGGGGTGAGCAGTTCTTC.